This is a list of T cell receptor beta chains from one sample in a study of blood T cell repertoires in COVID-19. Libraries were prepared by immunoSEQ multiplex PCR; TCRdb keeps only in-frame clonotypes and omits some of them. The sample carries more than 95,000 clones, around 79% recorded once. The specimen was peripheral blood. Source of these receptors: a man between 45 and 60 years old with acute or convalescent COVID-19. CDR3s include the opening cysteine and the closing phenylalanine or tryptophan.

>TRBJ1-5|TRBV19|15
CASSIGTRTSQPQHF
>TRBJ1-2|TRBV5-1|14
CASSSGQAIYGYTF
>TRBJ2-7|TRBV27|14
CASSLGTGSYEQYF
>TRBJ2-1|TRBV11-1|11
CASSSTGVQFF
>TRBJ1-2|TRBV15|14
CATSRAPGNYGYTF
>TRBJ2-7|TRBV6-1|16
CASSEALGQAGYEQYF
>TRBJ2-7|TRBV18|14
CASSPSSGTYEQYF
>TRBJ2-7|TRBV7-3|16
CASSAGRLAGVHEQYF
>TRBJ2-1|TRBV25-1|12
CASGTGSNEQFF
>TRBJ1-1|TRBV28|13
CASKDRGLTEAFF
>TRBJ1-4|TRBV30|15
CAWRGRLRGGEKLFF
>TRBJ1-2|TRBV5-5|13
CASSAQGSLSVLF
>TRBJ2-7|TRBV6-5|14
CASSLRQGVGEQYF
>TRBJ1-2|TRBV27|14
CASSPGGLTYGYTF
>TRBJ2-1|TRBV9|16
CASSVDDRGYFFEQFF
>TRBJ2-7|TRBV3-1/TRBV3-2|15
CASSTGNSASDEQYF
>TRBJ1-1|TRBV19|14
CASSPTGGNTEAFF
>TRBJ2-6|TRBV20-1|15
CSASALESGANVLTF
>TRBJ1-5|TRBV28|13
CATDPGFNQPQHF
>TRBJ2-7|TRBV19|15
CASSITGGTYYEQYF
>TRBJ1-1|TRBV5-8|12
CASSFRNTEAFF
>TRBJ1-2|TRBV30|15
CAWSVPRVSNYGYTF
>TRBJ2-1|TRBV7-3|15
CASSTSGGAYNEQFF
>TRBJ1-5|TRBV6-5|14
CASSTDDRVQPQHF
>TRBJ2-4|TRBV28|18
CASSFPLPGQGTGNIQYF
>TRBJ2-7|TRBV10-3|13
CAISDGQRYEQYF
>TRBJ2-3|TRBV9|17
CASSTLRQGPSTDTQYF